These T cell receptor beta chains were read from a single sample in a study of blood T cell repertoires in COVID-19. Measured with immunoSEQ multiplex PCR; TCRdb has only the in-frame clones, and not every one. In the table there are about 170,000 clones, 70% to 90% of which are singletons. What was sequenced was peripheral blood. All receptors come from a woman aged 80 or over with COVID-19, enrolled during active disease. CDR3s include the opening cysteine and the closing phenylalanine or tryptophan. D genes are given only for firm matches.

CDR3 length	D gene	V gene	J gene	CDR3 protein	CDR3 DNA
19	TRBD2	TRBV5-1	TRBJ2-1	CASSLALLAGGFGYNEQFF	TGCGCCAGCAGCTTGGCGTTACTAGCGGGAGGATTCGGCTACAATGAGCAGTTCTTC
17	TRBD1	TRBV9	TRBJ1-2	CASSVAPWTGSNYGYTF	TGTGCCAGCAGCGTAGCCCCCTGGACAGGGAGTAACTATGGCTACACCTTC
15	NA	TRBV7-3	TRBJ2-1	CASSRGLAEYNEQFF	TGTGCCAGCAGCCGAGGCCTAGCAGAGTACAATGAGCAGTTCTTC
13	NA	TRBV18	TRBJ2-7	CASSPLQGREQYF	TGTGCCAGCTCACCACTTCAGGGGCGCGAGCAGTACTTC
14	NA	TRBV5-1	TRBJ1-1	CASRLTAYSTEAFF	TGCGCCAGCAGATTGACAGCCTACAGCACTGAAGCTTTCTTT
22	NA	TRBV21-1	TRBJ1-3	CASSKAADGRQGALASGNTIYF	TGTGCCAGCAGCAAAGCCGCGGACGGGAGACAGGGGGCCCTGGCCTCTGGAAACACCATATATTTT
14	NA	TRBV11-1	TRBJ2-7	CASSAAVTSYEQYF	TGTGCCAGCAGCGCGGCCGTTACTTCCTACGAGCAGTACTTC
13	NA	TRBV12-3/TRBV12-4	TRBJ1-5	CASSPRGNQPQHF	TGTGCCAGCAGTCCCAGGGGCAATCAGCCCCAGCATTTT
15	NA	TRBV19	TRBJ2-1	CASSIDDSTYNEQFF	TGTGCCAGTAGTATAGATGATAGTACCTACAATGAGCAGTTCTTC
14	TRBD2	TRBV6-5	TRBJ2-7	CASPRKRGDYEQYF	TGTGCCAGTCCTCGGAAGCGGGGGGACTACGAGCAGTACTTC
13	NA	TRBV29-1	TRBJ2-5	CSVERVREETQYF	TGCAGCGTAGAGCGGGTGAGGGAAGAGACCCAGTACTTC
15	TRBD1	TRBV2	TRBJ1-1	CASRSSQGAAVKAFF	TGTGCCAGCAGGTCATCCCAGGGGGCCGCCGTAAAAGCTTTCTTT
15	NA	TRBV2	TRBJ1-1	CASRFGGGTDTEAFF	TGTGCCAGCAGATTTGGGGGGGGGACTGACACTGAAGCTTTCTTT
14	TRBD1	TRBV3-1/TRBV3-2	TRBJ2-7	CASSQPGQGREQYF	TGTGCCAGCAGCCAACCGGGACAGGGTCGCGAGCAGTACTTC
15	NA	TRBV14	TRBJ1-6	CASSQDKGMGSPLHF	TGTGCCAGCAGCCAAGACAAGGGGATGGGTTCACCCCTCCACTTT
17	TRBD2	TRBV7-8	TRBJ2-1	CASSLVWTSGGYNEQFF	TGTGCCAGCAGCTTAGTCTGGACTAGCGGGGGCTACAATGAGCAGTTCTTC
15	TRBD2	TRBV7-2	TRBJ2-3	CASSWWTSDGDTQYF	TGTGCCAGCAGCTGGTGGACTAGCGATGGGGATACGCAGTATTTT
16	TRBD2	TRBV7-7	TRBJ2-1	CASSLDIAGAYNEQFF	TGTGCTAGCAGCTTAGACATAGCGGGGGCCTACAATGAGCAGTTCTTC
16	TRBD2	TRBV18	TRBJ2-1	CASSSPSLAGGLEQFF	TGTGCCAGCTCATCCCCATCTCTAGCGGGAGGGCTTGAGCAGTTCTTC
13	NA	TRBV28	TRBJ2-1	CASSLSQDNEQFF	TGTGCCAGCAGTTTATCCCAGGACAATGAGCAGTTCTTC
12	NA	TRBV7-9	TRBJ1-1	CASSPRGTEAFF	TGTGCCAGCAGCCCCCGGGGCACTGAAGCTTTCTTT
16	TRBD1	TRBV18	TRBJ1-1	CASSLQPRTGGTEAFF	TGTGCCAGCTCACTTCAGCCTCGCACAGGGGGCACTGAAGCTTTCTTT
15	NA	TRBV27	TRBJ2-1	CASSLRASVYNEQFF	TGTGCCAGCAGTTTAAGGGCTAGCGTCTACAATGAGCAGTTCTTC
15	NA	TRBV5-4	TRBJ2-1	CASSLVERSYNEQFF	TGTGCCAGCAGCTTGGTGGAGCGCTCCTACAATGAGCAGTTCTTC